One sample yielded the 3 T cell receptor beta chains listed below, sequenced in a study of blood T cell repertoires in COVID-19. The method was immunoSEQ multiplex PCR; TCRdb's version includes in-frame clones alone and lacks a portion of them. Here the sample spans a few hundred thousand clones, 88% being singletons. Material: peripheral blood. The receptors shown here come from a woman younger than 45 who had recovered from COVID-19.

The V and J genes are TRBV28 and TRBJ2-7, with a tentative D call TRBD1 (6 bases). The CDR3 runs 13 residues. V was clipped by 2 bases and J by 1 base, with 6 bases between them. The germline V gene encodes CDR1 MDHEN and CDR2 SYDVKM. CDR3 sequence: CASSLRGSYEQYF. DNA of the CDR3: TGTGCCAGCAGTTTAAGGGGGTCCTACGAGCAGTACTTC.

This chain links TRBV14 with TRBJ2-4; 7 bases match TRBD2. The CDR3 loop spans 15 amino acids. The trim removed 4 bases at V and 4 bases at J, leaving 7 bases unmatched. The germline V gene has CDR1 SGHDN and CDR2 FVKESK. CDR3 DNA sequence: TGTGCCAGCAGCCCCTCCGGGGGGAGTAAAAACATTCAGTACTTC. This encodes CASSPSGGSKNIQYF.

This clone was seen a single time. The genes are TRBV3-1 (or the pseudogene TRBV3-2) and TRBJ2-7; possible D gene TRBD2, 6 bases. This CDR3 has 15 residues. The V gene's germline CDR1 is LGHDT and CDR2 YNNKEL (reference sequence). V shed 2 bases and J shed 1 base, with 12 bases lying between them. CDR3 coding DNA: TGTGCCAGCAGCCAAAGACTAGAGAGATCCTACGAGCAGTACTTC. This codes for CASSQRLERSYEQYF.